These 8 T cell receptor beta chains share one sample of origin, sequenced in a study of cytomegalovirus exposure and HLA in healthy donors. The study ran its PCR with 60 Vbeta and 13 Jbeta primers. Only in-frame clones appear in the TCRdb table, and some are missing; sequencing was by immunoSEQ multiplex PCR. The data show roughly 100,000 clones, under 80% seen once. The sample was PBMCs. The receptors were gathered from a middle-aged woman in good health and CMV-seropositive.

This sequence joins TRBV7-9 and TRBJ1-4; 10 bases match TRBD1. The V gene's germline CDR1 is SEHNR and CDR2 FQNEAQ (reference sequence). The CDR3 is made up of 15 amino acids. With 5 bases clipped from V and 5 bases from J, the junction kept 5 bases outside the gene matches. The CDR3 DNA sequence: TGTGCCAGCAGCCACCCGGGACAGGGGAATGAAAAACTGTTTTTT. It translates to CASSHPGQGNEKLFF.

The CDR3 sequence is CASRPAGASYNEQFF. The CDR3, as DNA: TGTGCCAGCAGACCAGCGGGAGCTTCCTACAATGAGCAGTTCTTC. The J gene is TRBJ2-1, the V gene TRBV28; 8 bases agree with TRBD2. The trim removed 6 bases at V and 1 base at J, leaving 5 bases unmatched. Germline CDR1 MDHEN, CDR2 SYDVKM. There are 15 residues in the CDR3.

This chain uses TRBV7-3 with TRBJ2-1, with D unclear. The V gene lost 2 bases and the J gene lost 0 bases, with 8 bases spanning the gap. Germline V gives CDR1 SGHTA, CDR2 FQGTGA. This CDR3 is 15 amino acids long. In DNA, the CDR3 is TGTGCCAGCAGCTTACTACAGAGCTCCTACAATGAGCAGTTCTTC. As protein: CASSLLQSSYNEQFF.

The V gene is TRBV7-3, the J gene TRBJ2-7; the match to TRBD2 covers 7 bases. The trim removed 5 bases at V and 1 base at J, leaving 8 bases unmatched. The germline V gene has CDR1 SGHTA and CDR2 FQGTGA. The length of the CDR3 is 15 residues. CDR3 sequence: CASSPWTSGSYEQYF. CDR3 coding DNA: TGTGCCAGCAGCCCCTGGACTAGTGGTTCCTACGAGCAGTACTTC.

This chain connects TRBV27 to TRBJ2-1, with 12 bases fitting TRBD1. The CDR3 has 15 residues. The junction had 3 bases not matched to a gene; V was cut back by 4 bases and J by 5 bases. CDR1 and CDR2 from the germline V gene are MNHEY and SMNVEV (reference sequence). The CDR3 region is CASSWGQGAHNEQFF. The CDR3, as DNA: TGTGCCAGCAGTTGGGGACAGGGGGCCCACAATGAGCAGTTCTTC.

V is TRBV11-3 and J is TRBJ2-3, with 14 bases aligning to TRBD2. Germline loops: CDR1 SGHNT, CDR2 YENEEA. With 5 bases clipped from V and 2 bases from J, the junction kept 3 bases outside the gene matches. The CDR3 runs 16 residues. The CDR3 region has the DNA TGTGCCAGCAGCCGGGGACTAGCGGGGGCCACAGATACGCAGTATTTT. Translated, it gives CASSRGLAGATDTQYF. Together with reference TRBV11-3 and TRBJ2-3, the CDR3 gives the full variable domain: EAGVVQSPRYKIIEKKQPVAFWCNPISGHNTLYWYLQNLGQGPELLIRYENEEAVDDSQLPKDRFSAERLKGVDSTLKIQPAELGDSAVYLCASSRGLAGATDTQYFGPGTRLTVL.

The genes are TRBV19 and TRBJ2-3, with 11 bases that match TRBD2. Germline CDR1 and CDR2: LNHDA and SQIVND (reference sequence). This CDR3 is built from 19 residues. V shed 6 bases and J 5 bases; nucleotides not matched to a gene: 19. The CDR3 loop is CASRGQLAGVSLSVDTQYF. The CDR3 DNA reads as TGTGCCAGTAGGGGTCAACTAGCGGGAGTGTCCTTGTCGGTAGATACGCAGTATTTT.

The chain has TRBV28 and TRBJ2-7; TRBD2 might be the D (5 bases). Germline CDR1 MDHEN, CDR2 SYDVKM. The ends were cut back, 5 bases at V and 3 bases at J, with 14 bases in the middle. This CDR3 contains 14 residues. The CDR3 here is CASSPVGGYYEQYF. The CDR3 region has the DNA TGTGCCAGCAGTCCTGTCGGAGGCTACTACGAGCAGTACTTC.